A single sample gave rise to the 13 T cell receptor beta chains below, sequenced in a study of radiotherapy plus CTLA-4 blockade in lung cancer. Profiled with immunoSEQ multiplex PCR; TCRdb holds only in-frame clones, not every one. The profile shows about 33,000 clones, roughly four fifths of them singletons. The sequencing here drew on peripheral blood, taken from a patient treated with radiotherapy plus ipilimumab. These receptor sequences come from a human donor with non-small cell lung cancer that progressed on radiotherapy plus ipilimumab.

This clone was seen only once. The rearrangement joins TRBV29-1 to TRBJ2-7, with 9 bases fitting TRBD1. The ends lost 3 bases at V and 5 bases at J; junction bases unmatched: 11. This CDR3 contains 15 residues. Germline-derived CDR1 and CDR2 are SQVTM and ANQGSEA. Here the CDR3 DNA reads TGCAGCGTTGAGCCCTGGGAGACAGGGGGTAACGAGCAGTACTTC. This gives the protein CSVEPWETGGNEQYF.

This rearrangement joins TRBV5-4 to TRBJ2-7; TRBD1 agrees at 7 bases. The CDR3 length is 17 residues. The ends lost 4 bases at V and 5 bases at J; junction bases unmatched: 18. Germline assignment: CDR1 SGHNT and CDR2 YYREEE (reference sequence). The CDR3 protein is CASSPFGLSTGLNEQYF. In DNA form, the CDR3 reads TGTGCCAGCAGCCCCTTTGGGCTCTCGACAGGGCTCAACGAGCAGTACTTC.

This rearrangement joins TRBV5-1 to TRBJ2-1, with 11 bases aligning to TRBD2. Per the germline V gene, CDR1 is SGHRS and CDR2 is YFSETQ. The trim removed 2 bases at V and 5 bases at J, leaving 9 bases unmatched. This CDR3 region has 17 residues. CDR3 sequence (DNA): TGCGCCAGCAGCTTAACGGTAGCGGGGGGGCCCCACAATGAGCAGTTCTTC. Its protein product is CASSLTVAGGPHNEQFF.

CDR3 sequence (DNA): TGTGCCAGCAGCCCATCACTAGCGGGGGGGCTTCATGAGCAGTTCTTC. Residues: CASSPSLAGGLHEQFF. The chain couples TRBV7-3 to TRBJ2-1, with TRBD2 matching over 13 bases. The V gene's germline CDR1 is SGHTA and CDR2 FQGTGA. The CDR3 spans 16 residues. V lost 5 bases to trimming and J lost 8 bases; unmatched junction nucleotides: 9.

The rearrangement uses TRBV4-1 and TRBJ2-5; 7 bases line up with TRBD2. The CDR3 totals 16 residues. V lost 2 bases, J lost 4 bases, and 10 bases stayed unmatched. Germline CDR1 and CDR2: MGHRA and YSYEKL. The CDR3 nucleotides read TGCGCCAGCAGCCAATATCTTGTGGGGGGGGGAGAGACCCAGTACTTC. Translating it yields CASSQYLVGGGETQYF.

This clone was seen a handful of times. The rearrangement uses TRBV12-1 and TRBJ1-5; TRBD1 was called by the table and not checked on the DNA. TRBV12-1 is a listed pseudogene. The CDR3 loop spans 16 amino acids. DNA of the CDR3: TGTGCCAGCAGCTTTGTATGGTACAGACGGTATCAGCCCCAGCATTTT. Its protein is CASSFVWYRRYQPQHF.

This chain joins TRBV20-1 and TRBJ2-7; 7 nucleotides align to TRBD1. V was pared by 2 bases and J by 7 bases, with 2 bases of the junction left unmatched. The germline gives CDR1 DFQATT, CDR2 SNEGSKA (reference sequence). The CDR3 is 11 amino acids. The chain's CDR3 is CSARRQGEQYF. In DNA, the CDR3 is TGCAGTGCTAGACGACAGGGAGAGCAGTACTTC.

The V call is TRBV6-5, the J call TRBJ2-1, with TRBD2 identical over 9 bases. V trimming: 6 bases; J trimming: 3 bases; junction bases outside the gene matches: 6. This CDR3 contains 15 residues. Germline loops: CDR1 MNHEY, CDR2 SVGAGI. CDR3 sequence: CASRRERGDYNEQFF. CDR3 nucleotides: TGTGCCAGCAGAAGAGAGCGGGGGGACTACAATGAGCAGTTCTTC.

The chain has TRBV5-1 and TRBJ2-3; TRBD2 agrees at 9 bases. Trimming took 0 bases from V and 5 from J; bases not matched to a gene: 7. This CDR3 comprises 16 residues. Germline assignment: CDR1 SGHRS and CDR2 YFSETQ. CDR3: CASSLAGASGEDTQYF. The DNA for the CDR3 is TGCGCCAGCAGCTTGGCCGGGGCTAGCGGGGAAGATACGCAGTATTTT.

The chain uses TRBV7-2 and TRBJ1-2, with 7 positions matching TRBD1. V was pared by 1 base and J by 4 bases, with 3 bases of the junction left unmatched. Per the germline V gene, CDR1 is SGHTA and CDR2 is FQGNSA. CDR3 length: 14 residues. The CDR3 region has the DNA TGTGCCAGCAGCTTAGAGCAGGGGGTCTATGGCTACACCTTC. It yields the protein CASSLEQGVYGYTF.

On this clone: A read error is likely, as this CDR3 ends without the conserved phenylalanine or tryptophan. The V gene is TRBV27, the J gene TRBJ1-1; tentatively, D is TRBD1 (5 bases). The V end was cut by 5 bases, the J end by 5 bases, with 9 bases between. The germline CDR1 and CDR2 sequences are MNHEY and SMNVEV (reference sequence). This CDR3 is 12 amino acids long. The CDR3 loop is CASSHQGTEAFL. The CDR3 nucleotides are TGTGCCAGCAGTCATCAGGGAACTGAAGCTTTCCTT.

This clone was seen only once. The V and J genes are TRBV29-1 and TRBJ1-1, with a possible D match to TRBD1 (6 bases). Trimming took 6 bases from V and 1 from J, leaving 15 bases between them. The length of the CDR3 is 14 residues. Germline values: CDR1 SQVTM, CDR2 ANQGSEA. The CDR3 nucleotides read TGCAGCGTAGCTTTACCCAGGGGGAACACTGAAGCTTTCTTT. Translating it yields CSVALPRGNTEAFF.

The chain has TRBV19 and TRBJ1-5; no definite D call. Germline-derived CDR1 and CDR2 are LNHDA and SQIVND (reference sequence). V was cut by 1 base and J by 6 bases, with 16 bases left in between. The CDR3 runs 16 residues. CDR3: CASSIVAGSMPQPQHF. As DNA, the CDR3 is TGTGCCAGTAGTATAGTAGCGGGGAGCATGCCTCAGCCCCAGCATTTT.